The 18 T cell receptor beta chains below all came from one sample that was sequenced in a study of radiotherapy plus CTLA-4 blockade in lung cancer. TCRdb keeps only in-frame clones here, not all; method: immunoSEQ multiplex PCR. This repertoire shows 90,000 to 100,000 clones, about four fifths found once; its top ten account for around 2.7%. The sample was peripheral blood, taken from a patient treated with radiotherapy plus ipilimumab. These receptors were obtained from a human donor with non-small cell lung cancer who had a partial response to radiotherapy plus ipilimumab. Some clones in this sample may be carry-over from other donors' samples.

Only one count was recorded for this clone. This chain links TRBV7-9 with TRBJ2-7; tentatively, D is TRBD1 (6 bases). V lost 3 bases, J lost 2 bases, and 26 bases lay in between. The germline V gene has CDR1 SEHNR and CDR2 FQNEAQ (reference sequence). This CDR3 has 19 amino acids. Here the CDR3 reads CASSFSKKTDRKNTYEQYF. The CDR3 DNA reads as TGTGCCAGCAGCTTTTCCAAAAAGACCGACAGGAAAAATACCTACGAGCAGTACTTC.

The J gene is TRBJ2-1, the V gene TRBV5-1, with a tentative D call TRBD1 (6 bases). Per the germline V gene, CDR1 is SGHRS and CDR2 is YFSETQ. The CDR3 spans 15 residues. Trimming shortened V by 4 bases and J by 8 bases, and 19 bases separated the two germline ends. CDR3 DNA: TGCGCCAGCAGCCGAGACAGGTCCTCTTCGGATGAGCAGTTCTTC. Protein sequence: CASSRDRSSSDEQFF.

This rearrangement joins TRBV7-9 to TRBJ1-3; D is ambiguous. Germline CDR1 and CDR2: SEHNR and FQNEAQ (reference sequence). Trimming cost V 7 bases and J 2 bases, with 12 bases left between them. The CDR3 covers 14 residues. CDR3 amino acids: CASNNQRTGNTIYF. The CDR3 DNA reads as TGTGCCAGCAACAACCAGCGCACTGGAAACACCATATATTTT.

J is TRBJ2-5 and V is TRBV5-1, with 11 bases fitting TRBD2. The V gene end was trimmed by 0 bases and the J gene end by 2 bases; junction bases not matched to a gene: 3. The germline V gene encodes CDR1 SGHRS and CDR2 YFSETQ. This CDR3 is built from 16 residues. The CDR3, as DNA: TGCGCCAGCAGCTTGGAACTAGCGGGAGAACAAGAGACCCAGTACTTC. Residues: CASSLELAGEQETQYF.

In this sample, this clone turned up a few times. The chain employs TRBV5-5 and TRBJ1-6; D remains unclear. The CDR3 runs 15 residues. The germline gives CDR1 SGHKS, CDR2 YYEKEE (reference sequence). Trimming took 4 bases from V and 8 from J, leaving 16 bases between them. The CDR3 nucleotides are TGTGCCAGCAGCGCCCCCCAACAGTTCGATTCACCCCTCCACTTT. Translated: CASSAPQQFDSPLHF. Looking up the rest from reference TRBV5-5 and TRBJ1-6 gives the full variable domain: DAGVTQSPTHLIKTRGQQVTLRCSPISGHKSVSWYQQVLGQGPQFIFQYYEKEERGRGNFPDRFSARQFPNYSSELNVNALLLGDSALYLCASSAPQQFDSPLHFGNGTRLTVT.

The chain couples TRBV6-5 to TRBJ1-2; 7 bases match TRBD1. Germline CDR1 reads MNHEY; CDR2 reads SVGAGI. The CDR3 extends over 14 amino acids. V shed 8 bases, J shed 4 bases, and the junction held 10 bases outside the gene matches. This CDR3 is CASHRGDSLYGYTF. The CDR3 coding sequence is TGTGCCAGCCATAGGGGGGACAGTCTCTATGGCTACACCTTC.

V and J are TRBV30 and TRBJ2-7; TRBD2 agrees at 9 bases. Looked up from germline, CDR1 is GTSNPN and CDR2 is SVGIG (reference sequence). The CDR3 runs 14 residues. The V segment lost 3 bases and the J segment 7 bases; nucleotides outside the gene matches: 10. The CDR3 DNA reads TGTGCCTGGAGGACCGGGACTAGCCTTAGGGAGCAGTACTTC. Its translation is CAWRTGTSLREQYF.

The chain joins TRBV4-1 to TRBJ2-7; 12 bases are shared with TRBD1. The CDR3 is 17 residues long. CDR1 MGHRA and CDR2 YSYEKL come from the germline V gene. Trimming took 3 bases from V and 0 from J; bases not matched to a gene: 6. DNA for the CDR3: TGCGCCAGCAGCCATGACTGGGACAGGGGGCTCTCCTACGAGCAGTACTTC. Translated: CASSHDWDRGLSYEQYF.

The chain is built from TRBV4-3 and TRBJ1-5; a weak D match, TRBD1 (5 bases). CDR3 length: 14 residues. CDR1 is LGHNA and CDR2 is YSLEER in the germline V gene. Trimming cost V 0 bases and J 5 bases, with 8 bases left between them. The CDR3 sequence: CASSQDGGDQPQHF. DNA for the CDR3: TGCGCCAGCAGCCAAGATGGGGGGGATCAGCCCCAGCATTTT.

This clone was observed a few times. V usage is TRBV19 and J usage is TRBJ2-7; D is unclear. Trimming stripped 5 bases from V and 1 base from J, with 12 bases between. Germline assignment: CDR1 LNHDA and CDR2 SQIVND (reference sequence). The CDR3 totals 14 residues. The DNA of the CDR3 is TGTGCCAGTAGTCACCGAACAGAGTCCTACGAGCAGTACTTC. This codes for CASSHRTESYEQYF.

The chain's CDR3 is CASSLLAGGRDEQFF. In DNA, the CDR3 is TGTGCCAGTAGTTTACTAGCGGGGGGCAGGGATGAGCAGTTCTTC. This rearrangement joins TRBV19 to TRBJ2-1; 12 bases agree with TRBD2. The V segment lost 5 bases and the J segment 8 bases; nucleotides outside the gene matches: 7. The V gene's germline CDR1 is LNHDA and CDR2 SQIVND (reference sequence). CDR3 length equals 15 residues.

This clone was detected only a few times. The CDR3 DNA sequence: TGTGCCAGCAGTCCCTCTAGCGGGAGGTACAATGAGCAGTTCTTC. Its translation is CASSPSSGRYNEQFF. V usage is TRBV6-5 and J usage is TRBJ2-1; 11 nucleotides line up with TRBD2. This CDR3 is 15 amino acids long. V lost 5 bases, J lost 4 bases, and 4 bases stayed unmatched. CDR1 MNHEY and CDR2 SVGAGI come from the germline V gene.

The V call is TRBV4-3, the J call TRBJ2-7; the D is unclear. Germline loops: CDR1 LGHNA, CDR2 YSLEER. The CDR3 totals 14 residues. V lost 0 bases and J 0 bases, leaving 6 bases between the germline ends. Written as DNA, the CDR3 is TGCGCCAGCAGCCAAGATCACAACTCCTACGAGCAGTACTTC. It encodes CASSQDHNSYEQYF.

The chain combines TRBV11-2 with TRBJ2-2, with 8 bases fitting TRBD2. V gave up 6 bases and J gave up 2 bases; unmatched junction bases: 8. Germline CDR1 is SGHAT and CDR2 is FQNNGV. This CDR3 is 16 amino acids long. For the CDR3, the DNA is TGTGCCAGCAGTTCCCCCAGCGGGGGAAACACCGGGGAGCTGTTTTTT. Protein: CASSSPSGGNTGELFF.

The chain is built from TRBV6-5 and TRBJ2-1; 11 nucleotides agree with TRBD2. Germline CDR1 and CDR2: MNHEY and SVGAGI. The CDR3 contains 14 residues. The V segment lost 5 bases and the J segment 10 bases; nucleotides outside the gene matches: 7. For the CDR3, the DNA is TGTGCCAGCAGTCCCATAGCGGGAGGGCGAGAGCAGTTCTTC. Amino acids: CASSPIAGGREQFF.

The V and J genes are TRBV5-1 and TRBJ2-3, with 7 bases that match TRBD1. This CDR3 spans 16 amino acids. Germline CDR1 and CDR2: SGHRS and YFSETQ. Trimming at V came to 4 bases and at J to 0 bases, leaving 8 bases not matched to a gene. CDR3 amino acids: CASSRGDSTSTDTQYF. CDR3 DNA sequence: TGCGCCAGCAGCAGAGGGGACAGCACTAGCACAGATACGCAGTATTTT. The complete variable domain, with remaining parts taken from reference TRBV5-1 and TRBJ2-3, reads KAGVTQTPRYLIKTRGQQVTLSCSPISGHRSVSWYQQTPGQGLQFLFEYFSETQRNKGNFPGRFSGRQFSNSRSEMNVSTLELGDSALYLCASSRGDSTSTDTQYFGPGTRLTVL.

This clone was counted once. The chain is built from TRBV5-8 and TRBJ2-5, with 11 nucleotides matching TRBD2. V lost 1 base, J lost 2 bases, and 4 bases stayed unmatched. Germline V CDR1 and CDR2: SGHTS, YDEGEE. CDR3 length equals 16 residues. CDR3 in amino acids: CASSLTGTSGQETQYF. The CDR3 coding sequence is TGTGCCAGCAGCTTGACCGGGACTAGCGGTCAAGAGACCCAGTACTTC.

V is TRBV7-2 and J is TRBJ1-1; perhaps TRBD1 as D (5 bases). V lost 5 bases and J lost 6, with 16 bases in between. From germline, CDR1 is SGHTA and CDR2 FQGNSA. The CDR3 loop spans 14 amino acids. CDR3 sequence reads: CASSEAGWIAEAFF. DNA of the CDR3: TGTGCCAGCAGCGAGGCAGGGTGGATTGCTGAAGCTTTCTTT.